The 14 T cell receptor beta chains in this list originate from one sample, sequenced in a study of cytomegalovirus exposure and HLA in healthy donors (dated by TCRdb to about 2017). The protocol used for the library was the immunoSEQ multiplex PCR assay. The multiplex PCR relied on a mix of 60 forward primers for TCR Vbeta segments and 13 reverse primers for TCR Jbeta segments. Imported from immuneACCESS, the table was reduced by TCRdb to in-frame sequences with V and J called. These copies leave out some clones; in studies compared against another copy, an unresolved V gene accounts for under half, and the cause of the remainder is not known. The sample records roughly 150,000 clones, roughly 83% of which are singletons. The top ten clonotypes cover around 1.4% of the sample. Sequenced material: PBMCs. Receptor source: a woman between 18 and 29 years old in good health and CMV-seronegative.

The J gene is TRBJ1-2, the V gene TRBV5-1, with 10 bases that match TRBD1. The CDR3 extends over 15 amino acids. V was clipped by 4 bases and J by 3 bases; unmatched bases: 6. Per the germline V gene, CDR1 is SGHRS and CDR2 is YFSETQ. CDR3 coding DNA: TGCGCCAGCAGCCTAGAAGGACAGGGGGACTATGGCTACACCTTC. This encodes CASSLEGQGDYGYTF. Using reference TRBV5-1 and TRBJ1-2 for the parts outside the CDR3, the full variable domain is KAGVTQTPRYLIKTRGQQVTLSCSPISGHRSVSWYQQTPGQGLQFLFEYFSETQRNKGNFPGRFSGRQFSNSRSEMNVSTLELGDSALYLCASSLEGQGDYGYTFGSGTRLTVV.

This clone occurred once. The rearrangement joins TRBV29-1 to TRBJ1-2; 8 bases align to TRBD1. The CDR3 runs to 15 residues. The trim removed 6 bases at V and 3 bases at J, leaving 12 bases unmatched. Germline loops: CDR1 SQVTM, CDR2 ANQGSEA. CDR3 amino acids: CSVATWAGGDYGYTF. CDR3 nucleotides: TGCAGCGTCGCGACTTGGGCAGGGGGCGACTATGGCTACACCTTC.

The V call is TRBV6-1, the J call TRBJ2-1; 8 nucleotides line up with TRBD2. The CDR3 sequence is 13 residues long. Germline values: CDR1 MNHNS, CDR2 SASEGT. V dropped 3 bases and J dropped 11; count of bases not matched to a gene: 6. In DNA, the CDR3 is TGTGCCAGCAGTGAGATGGGACTAGGGAAGCAGTTCTTC. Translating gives CASSEMGLGKQFF.

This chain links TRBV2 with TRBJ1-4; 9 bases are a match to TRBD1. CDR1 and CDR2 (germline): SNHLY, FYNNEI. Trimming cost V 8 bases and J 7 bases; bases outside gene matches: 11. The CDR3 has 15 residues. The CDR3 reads CASAPNRGLSEKLFF. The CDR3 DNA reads TGTGCCAGCGCCCCAAACAGGGGGCTTAGTGAAAAACTGTTTTTT.

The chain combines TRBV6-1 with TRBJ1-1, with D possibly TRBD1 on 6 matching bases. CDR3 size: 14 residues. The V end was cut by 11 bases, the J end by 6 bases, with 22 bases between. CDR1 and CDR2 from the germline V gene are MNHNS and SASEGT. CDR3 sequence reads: CAVGRTGGGSEAFF. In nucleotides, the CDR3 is TGTGCCGTAGGGAGGACGGGGGGCGGGTCTGAAGCTTTCTTT.

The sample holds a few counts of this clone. CDR3 DNA: TGTGCCAGCAGTTACCCACGGAATGAGCAGTTCTTC. Protein sequence: CASSYPRNEQFF. This rearrangement joins TRBV6-6 to TRBJ2-1, with unresolved D. This CDR3 contains 12 residues. V was shortened by 2 bases and J by 7 bases, with 6 bases between the two germline ends. Per germline, CDR1 MNHNY and CDR2 SVGAGI (reference sequence).

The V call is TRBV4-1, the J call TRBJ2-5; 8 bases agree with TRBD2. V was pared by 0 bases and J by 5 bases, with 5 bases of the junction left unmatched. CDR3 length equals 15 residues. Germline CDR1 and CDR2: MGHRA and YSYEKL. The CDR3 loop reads CASSQDNRGGETQYF. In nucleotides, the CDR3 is TGCGCCAGCAGCCAAGATAATCGGGGGGGGGAGACCCAGTACTTC.

In DNA form, the CDR3 reads TGTGCCAGCAGTGTGGCTAGCGGGGAACAAGAGACCCAGTACTTC. Its translation is CASSVASGEQETQYF. The V and J genes are TRBV6-1 and TRBJ2-5, with 9 bases that match TRBD2. The V gene's germline CDR1 is MNHNS and CDR2 SASEGT. The ends lost 4 bases at V and 2 bases at J; junction bases unmatched: 5. The CDR3 length is 15 residues.

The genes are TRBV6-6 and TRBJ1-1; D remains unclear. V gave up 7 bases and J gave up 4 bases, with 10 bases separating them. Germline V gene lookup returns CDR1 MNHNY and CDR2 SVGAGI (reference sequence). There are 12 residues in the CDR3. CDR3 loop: CASIMGSTEAFF. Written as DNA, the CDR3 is TGTGCCAGCATTATGGGCTCCACTGAAGCTTTCTTT.

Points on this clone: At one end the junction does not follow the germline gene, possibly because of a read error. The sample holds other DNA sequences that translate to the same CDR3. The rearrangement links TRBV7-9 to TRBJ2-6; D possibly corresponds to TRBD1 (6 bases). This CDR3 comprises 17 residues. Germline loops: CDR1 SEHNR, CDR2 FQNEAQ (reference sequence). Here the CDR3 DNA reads TGTGCTAGCACCCCACCGGGACAAAGCTCTGGGGCCAACGTCCTGACTTTC. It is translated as CASTPPGQSSGANVLTF.

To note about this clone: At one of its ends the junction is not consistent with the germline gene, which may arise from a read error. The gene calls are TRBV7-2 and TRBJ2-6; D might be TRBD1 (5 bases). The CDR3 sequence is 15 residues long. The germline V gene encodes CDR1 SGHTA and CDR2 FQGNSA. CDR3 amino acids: CASSKGLTGANGLTF. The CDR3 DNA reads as TGTGCCAGCAGTAAGGGGCTAACTGGGGCCAACGGCCTGACTTTC.

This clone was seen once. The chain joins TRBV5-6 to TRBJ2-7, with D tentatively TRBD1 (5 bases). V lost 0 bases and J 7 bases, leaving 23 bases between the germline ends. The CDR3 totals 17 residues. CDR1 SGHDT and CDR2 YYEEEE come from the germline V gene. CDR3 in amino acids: CASSLDFRAGSPWEQYF. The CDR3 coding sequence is TGTGCCAGCAGCTTGGATTTCAGGGCAGGATCACCGTGGGAGCAGTACTTC.

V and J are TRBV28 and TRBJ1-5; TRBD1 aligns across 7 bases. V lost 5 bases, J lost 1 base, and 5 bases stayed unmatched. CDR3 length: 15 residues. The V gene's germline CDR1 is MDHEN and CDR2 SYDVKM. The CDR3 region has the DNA TGTGCCAGCAGTCCGCTGACAGGGAGCAATCAGCCCCAGCATTTT. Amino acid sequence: CASSPLTGSNQPQHF. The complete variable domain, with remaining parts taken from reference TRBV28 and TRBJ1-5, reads DVKVTQSSRYLVKRTGEKVFLECVQDMDHENMFWYRQDPGLGLRLIYFSYDVKMKEKGDIPEGYSVSREKKERFSLILESASTNQTSMYLCASSPLTGSNQPQHFGDGTRLSIL.

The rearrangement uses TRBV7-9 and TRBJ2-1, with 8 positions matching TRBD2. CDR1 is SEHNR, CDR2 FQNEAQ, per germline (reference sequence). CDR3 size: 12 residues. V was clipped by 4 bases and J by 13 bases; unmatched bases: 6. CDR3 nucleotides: TGTGCCAGCAGCTCACTCGGGGGGGGACAGTTCTTC. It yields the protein CASSSLGGGQFF. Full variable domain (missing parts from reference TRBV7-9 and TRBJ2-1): DTGVSQNPRHKITKRGQNVTFRCDPISEHNRLYWYRQTLGQGPEFLTYFQNEAQLEKSRLLSDRFSAERPKGSFSTLEIQRTEQGDSAMYLCASSSLGGGQFFGPGTRLTVL.